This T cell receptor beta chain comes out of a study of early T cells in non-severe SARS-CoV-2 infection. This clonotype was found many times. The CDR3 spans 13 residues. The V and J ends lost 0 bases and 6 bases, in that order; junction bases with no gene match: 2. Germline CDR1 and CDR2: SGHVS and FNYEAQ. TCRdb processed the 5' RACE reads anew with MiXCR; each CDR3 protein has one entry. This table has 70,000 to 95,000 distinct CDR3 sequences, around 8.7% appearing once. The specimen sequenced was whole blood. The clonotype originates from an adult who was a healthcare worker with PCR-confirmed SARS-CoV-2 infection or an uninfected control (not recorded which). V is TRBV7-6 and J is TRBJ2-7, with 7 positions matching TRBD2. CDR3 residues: CASSLAGEGEQYF. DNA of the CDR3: TGTGCCAGCAGCTTAGCGGGGGAGGGCGAGCAGTACTTC. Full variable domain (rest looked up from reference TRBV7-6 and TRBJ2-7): GAGVSQSPRYKVTKRGQDVALRCDPISGHVSLYWYRQALGQGPEFLTYFNYEAQQDKSGLPNDRFSAERPEGSISTLTIQRTEQRDSAMYRCASSLAGEGEQYFGPGTRLTVT.